These 14 T cell receptor beta chains were all obtained from the same sample, sequenced in a study of T cell repertoires in cytomegalovirus infection. TCRdb passed the reads through MiXCR, listing each CDR3 protein once. The sample consists of approximately 700,000 distinct CDR3 sequences, 35% to 45% of them appearing once. Sequenced sample: PBMCs. These receptor sequences come from a human donor in good health (CMV status not recorded). Some clones in this sample may be carry-over from other donors' samples.

There are many counts of this clonotype. The genes are TRBV12-3 or TRBV12-4 and TRBJ2-5, with 7 bases lining up with TRBD2. The length of the CDR3 is 15 residues. V lost 5 bases to trimming and J lost 4 bases; unmatched junction nucleotides: 10. The CDR3 spells CASSLSGEVLETQYF. Here the CDR3 DNA reads TGTGCCAGCAGTCTCAGCGGGGAGGTTCTAGAGACCCAGTACTTC.

This chain connects TRBV6-6 to TRBJ2-3; 12 nucleotides agree with TRBD2. The V and J ends lost 9 bases and 4 bases, in that order; junction bases with no gene match: 17. There are 18 residues in the CDR3. CDR1 is MNHNY and CDR2 is SVGAGI in the germline V gene (reference sequence). CDR3 amino acids: CASLSLAGGPTGADTQYF. As DNA, the CDR3 is TGTGCCAGTCTATCACTAGCGGGGGGACCGACTGGCGCAGATACGCAGTATTTT.

Here the CDR3 DNA reads TGTGCCAGCTCACCAGTCTCAGGATACAATGAGCAGTTCTTC. Amino acid sequence: CASSPVSGYNEQFF. The chain combines TRBV18 with TRBJ2-1; D is unclear. CDR1 and CDR2 (germline): KGHSH, LQKENI. V lost 2 bases and J lost 4, with 9 bases in between. This CDR3 comprises 14 residues.

The chain recombines TRBV28 with TRBJ2-1, with a weak D call TRBD2 (5 bases). Deletions cut 5 bases from V and 10 bases from J, with 9 bases between. The CDR3 consists of 11 residues. CDR1 and CDR2 (germline): MDHEN, SYDVKM. The CDR3 DNA follows: TGTGCCAGCAGTCTTCAGCGGGAGCAGTTCTTC. It is translated as CASSLQREQFF.

This chain links TRBV7-9 with TRBJ2-2; D call uncertain. There are 12 residues in the CDR3. Trimming took off 6 bases at V and 6 bases at J, with 8 bases between the two ends. CDR1 and CDR2 from the germline V gene are SEHNR and FQNEAQ (reference sequence). The CDR3 nucleotides are TGTGCCAGCAGTTATTATCCCGGGGAGCTGTTTTTT. It is translated as CASSYYPGELFF.

This clonotype came up once. The chain joins TRBV3-1 to TRBJ2-1; 9 bases are a match to TRBD1. Germline V gene lookup returns CDR1 LGHDT and CDR2 YNNKEL (reference sequence). This CDR3 is 17 amino acids long. V lost 1 base to trimming and J lost 8 bases; unmatched junction nucleotides: 12. As DNA, the CDR3 is TGTGCCAGCAGCCAAGTAGGGGGGACAGGGAGGGTCGATGAGCAGTTCTTC. It translates to CASSQVGGTGRVDEQFF.

In the case of this clonotype: Given the absence of the conserved phenylalanine or tryptophan at the CDR3 end, a read error is likely. V and J are TRBV13 and TRBJ2-5; D is possibly TRBD1 (6 bases). V lost 6 bases and J lost 3, with 11 bases in between. Germline values: CDR1 PRHDT, CDR2 FYEKMQ (reference sequence). The CDR3 has 13 amino acids. This CDR3 is CASSGQGKETQYV. In DNA, the CDR3 is TGTGCCAGCAGTGGGCAGGGGAAAGAGACCCAGTACGTC.

The chain is built from TRBV6-2 or TRBV6-3 and TRBJ1-1, with a weak D call TRBD1 (6 bases). The CDR3 length is 19 residues. The V end lost 2 bases, the J end lost 7 bases, and 29 bases lay between the germline ends. Germline V gene lookup returns CDR1 MNHEY and CDR2 SVGEGT. The CDR3 sequence: CASSYIIRTRDTPLGEAFF. The CDR3 DNA reads as TGTGCCAGCAGTTACATCATAAGAACTCGGGACACTCCGCTGGGTGAAGCTTTCTTT.

This clonotype was observed a handful of times. This sequence joins TRBV12-3 or TRBV12-4 and TRBJ2-1; 9 nucleotides align to TRBD1. This CDR3 has 15 amino acids. Trimming took 6 bases from V and 4 from J; bases not matched to a gene: 7. For the CDR3, the DNA is TGTGCCAGCAGCCTGGGACAGGGAGGATACAATGAGCAGTTCTTC. It encodes CASSLGQGGYNEQFF.

DNA of the CDR3: TGTGCCAGTAGTGGGGTTTGGAGGAACACCGGGGAGCTGTTTTTT. Translation: CASSGVWRNTGELFF. The J gene is TRBJ2-2, the V gene TRBV19; D unclear. This CDR3 has 15 amino acids. From germline, CDR1 is LNHDA and CDR2 SQIVND (reference sequence). Trimming pared 5 bases from V and 1 base from J, leaving 11 bases between.

A note on this clonotype: One end of the junction is discordant with germline, which a read error may explain. The CDR3 DNA follows: TGTTCCAGCAGCCAAGGGGAGACCCAGTACTTC. Translation gives CSSSQGETQYF. This chain links TRBV7-2 with TRBJ2-5; no clear D gene. Germline V gene lookup returns CDR1 SGHTA and CDR2 FQGNSA. CDR3 length: 11 amino acids.

The rearrangement uses TRBV2 and TRBJ1-1; D may be TRBD1 (5 bases). Germline CDR1 is SNHLY and CDR2 is FYNNEI. The CDR3 has 14 residues. Trimming pared 3 bases from V and 3 bases from J, leaving 11 bases between. The CDR3 loop is CASSDIDSYTEAFF. Here the CDR3 DNA reads TGTGCCAGCAGTGATATCGACAGTTACACTGAAGCTTTCTTT.

J is TRBJ1-2 and V is TRBV7-2; a possible D gene is TRBD1 (5 bases). Germline CDR1 and CDR2: SGHTA and FQGNSA. This CDR3 is built from 13 residues. The germline V and J ends were trimmed by 6 bases and 6 bases, with 14 bases remaining between them. The CDR3 DNA reads as TGTGCCAGCAGTCCCCAGGGAGAGGATGGCTACACCTTC. Translated: CASSPQGEDGYTF.

This clonotype was counted only a few times. The genes are TRBV2 and TRBJ2-1; D uncertain. The CDR3 spans 13 residues. Germline lookup yields CDR1 SNHLY and CDR2 FYNNEI. V lost 4 bases and J lost 9, with 13 bases in between. The CDR3 region has the DNA TGTGCCAGCAGTGGTGAAGGGATCGGTGAGCAGTTCTTC. Its translation: CASSGEGIGEQFF.